This T cell receptor (beta chain) was recovered during a study of CD8+CD57+ T cells in acquired aplastic anemia. Study information: The DNA of sorted CD4+ and CD8+ cells averaged 3.2 ug.

The germline CDR1 and CDR2 sequences are MGHRA and YSYEKL. The CDR3 totals 16 residues. Study-level results: Patients and controls had CD8+ Simpson's diversity values that were not significantly distinct. Shared by patients and controls, almost 30 CD8+ CDR3s were abundant in patients.

Patients included in sequencing had previously demonstrated CD8+CD57+ cell expansion by flow cytometry. Every patient presented with severe acquired aplastic anemia. TCR beta VDJ and CDR3 profiling used genomic DNA as template. TCRdb called the reads again in MiXCR, with one record for every CDR3 protein. The table includes roughly 250,000 distinct CDR3 sequences, around 43% detected once. In its sample, this clonotype was seen once. Its cognate antigen is unknown. Relative to the germline gene, one junction end is altered; a read error may explain this. The receptor was isolated from a human donor with aplastic anemia. The sample comprised sorted CD4+, CD8+, or CD8+CD57+ T cells (not recorded which) from PBMCs. The V call is TRBV4-1, the J call TRBJ2-7; 8 positions agree with TRBD2. This CDR3 reads CASSPLSGLVFYEQCF. The CDR3 DNA follows: TGCGCCAGCAGCCCCCTGTCGGGACTAGTGTTCTACGAGCAGTGCTTC.